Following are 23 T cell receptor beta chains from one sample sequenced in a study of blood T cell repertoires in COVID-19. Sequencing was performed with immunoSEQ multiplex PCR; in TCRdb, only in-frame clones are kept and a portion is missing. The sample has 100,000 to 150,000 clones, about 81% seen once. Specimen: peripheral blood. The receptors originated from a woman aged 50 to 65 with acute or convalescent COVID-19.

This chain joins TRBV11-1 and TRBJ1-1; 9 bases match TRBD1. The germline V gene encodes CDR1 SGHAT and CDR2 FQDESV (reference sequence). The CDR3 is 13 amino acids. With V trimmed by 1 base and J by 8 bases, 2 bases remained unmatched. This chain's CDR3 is CASSLEGQGEAFF. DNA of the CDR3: TGTGCCAGCAGCTTAGAGGGACAGGGAGAAGCTTTCTTT.

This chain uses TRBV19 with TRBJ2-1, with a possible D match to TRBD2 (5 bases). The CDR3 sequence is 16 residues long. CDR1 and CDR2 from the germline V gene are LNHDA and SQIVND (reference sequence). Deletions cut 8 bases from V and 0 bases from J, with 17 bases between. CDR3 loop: CASQKGGPSSYNEQFF. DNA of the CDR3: TGTGCCAGTCAAAAAGGCGGGCCTAGCTCCTACAATGAGCAGTTCTTC.

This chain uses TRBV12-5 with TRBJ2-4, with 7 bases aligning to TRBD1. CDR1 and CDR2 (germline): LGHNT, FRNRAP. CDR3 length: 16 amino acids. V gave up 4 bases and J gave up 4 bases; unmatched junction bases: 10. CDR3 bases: TGTGCTAGTGGTTATAAAAACCGGGACAGAAAAAACATTCAGTACTTC. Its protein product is CASGYKNRDRKNIQYF.

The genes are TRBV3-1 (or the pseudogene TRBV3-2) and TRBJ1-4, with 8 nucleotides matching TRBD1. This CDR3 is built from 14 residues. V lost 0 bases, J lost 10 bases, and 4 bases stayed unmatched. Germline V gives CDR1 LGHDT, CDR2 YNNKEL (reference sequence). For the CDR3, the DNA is TGTGCCAGCAGCCAAGACAGGGGGCGCGGAAAACTGTTTTTT. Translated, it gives CASSQDRGRGKLFF.

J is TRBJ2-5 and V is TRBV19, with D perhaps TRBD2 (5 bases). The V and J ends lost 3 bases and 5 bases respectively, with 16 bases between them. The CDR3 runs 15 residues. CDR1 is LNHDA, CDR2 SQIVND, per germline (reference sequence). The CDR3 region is CASSIRGPMGETQYF. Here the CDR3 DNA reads TGTGCCAGTAGTATTCGAGGGCCGATGGGGGAGACCCAGTACTTC.

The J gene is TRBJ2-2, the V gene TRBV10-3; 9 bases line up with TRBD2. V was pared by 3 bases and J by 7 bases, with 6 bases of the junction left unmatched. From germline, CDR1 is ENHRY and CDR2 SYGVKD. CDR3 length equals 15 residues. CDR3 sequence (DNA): TGTGCCATCAGTGAATTCAGCGGGGGGATCGGGGAGCTGTTTTTT. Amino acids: CAISEFSGGIGELFF.

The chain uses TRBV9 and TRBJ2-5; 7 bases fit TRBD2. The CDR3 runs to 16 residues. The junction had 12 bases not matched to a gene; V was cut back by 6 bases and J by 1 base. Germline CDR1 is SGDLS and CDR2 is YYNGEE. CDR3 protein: CASIFGGGRPQETQYF. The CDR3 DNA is TGTGCCAGCATATTCGGCGGGGGACGACCCCAAGAGACCCAGTACTTC. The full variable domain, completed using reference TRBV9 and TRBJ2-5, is DSGVTQTPKHLITATGQRVTLRCSPRSGDLSVYWYQQSLDQGLQFLIQYYNGEERAKGNILERFSAQQFPDLHSELNLSSLELGDSALYFCASIFGGGRPQETQYFGPGTRLLVL.

CDR3 coding DNA: TGTGCCAGCAGCCAAGACAGGGGGGTTCAAGCTTTCTTT. Its translation: CASSQDRGVQAFF. The chain employs TRBV7-2 and TRBJ1-1; TRBD1 matches at 9 bases. The CDR3 contains 13 residues. Per the germline V gene, CDR1 is SGHTA and CDR2 is FQGNSA. J gave up 9 bases and V 5 bases, and 7 bases lay outside the gene matches.

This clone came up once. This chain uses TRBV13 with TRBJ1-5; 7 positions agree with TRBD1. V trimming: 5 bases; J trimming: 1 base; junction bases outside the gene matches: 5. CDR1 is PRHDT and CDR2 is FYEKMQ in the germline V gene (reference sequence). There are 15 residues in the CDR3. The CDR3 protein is CASSRQGESNQPQHF. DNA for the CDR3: TGTGCCAGCAGCCGCCAGGGGGAGAGCAATCAGCCCCAGCATTTT.

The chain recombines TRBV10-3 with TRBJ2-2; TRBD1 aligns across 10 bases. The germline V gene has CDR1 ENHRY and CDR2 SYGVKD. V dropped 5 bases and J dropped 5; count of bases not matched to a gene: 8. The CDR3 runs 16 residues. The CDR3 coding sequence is TGTGCCATCAGTTCGACAGGGGGCGCGGAGACCGGGGAGCTGTTTTTT. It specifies CAISSTGGAETGELFF.

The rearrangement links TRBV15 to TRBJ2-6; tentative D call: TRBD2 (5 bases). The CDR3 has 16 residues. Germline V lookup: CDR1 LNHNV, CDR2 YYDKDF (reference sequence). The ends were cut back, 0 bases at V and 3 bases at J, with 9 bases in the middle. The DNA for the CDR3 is TGTGCCACCAGCAGAGACCTAGCCGGTGGGGCCAACGTCCTGACTTTC. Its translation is CATSRDLAGGANVLTF.

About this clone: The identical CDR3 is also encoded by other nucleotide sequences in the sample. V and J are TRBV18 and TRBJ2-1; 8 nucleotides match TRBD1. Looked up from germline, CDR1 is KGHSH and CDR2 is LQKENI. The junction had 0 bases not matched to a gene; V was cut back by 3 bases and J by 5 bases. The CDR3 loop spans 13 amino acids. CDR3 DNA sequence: TGTGCCAGCTCACCGACAGGGGACAATGAGCAGTTCTTC. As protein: CASSPTGDNEQFF.

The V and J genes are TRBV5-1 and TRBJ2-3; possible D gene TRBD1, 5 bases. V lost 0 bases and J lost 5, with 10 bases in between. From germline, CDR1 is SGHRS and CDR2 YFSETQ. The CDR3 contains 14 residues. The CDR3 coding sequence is TGCGCCAGCAGCTTGGGACAGAAAGAAGATACGCAGTATTTT. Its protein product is CASSLGQKEDTQYF.

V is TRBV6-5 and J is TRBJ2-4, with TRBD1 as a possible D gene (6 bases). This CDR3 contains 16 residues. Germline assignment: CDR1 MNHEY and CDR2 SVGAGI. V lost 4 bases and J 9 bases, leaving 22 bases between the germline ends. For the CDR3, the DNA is TGTGCCAGCAGTTTCCTACATGGGACAAATCCTCCCATTCAGTACTTC. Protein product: CASSFLHGTNPPIQYF.

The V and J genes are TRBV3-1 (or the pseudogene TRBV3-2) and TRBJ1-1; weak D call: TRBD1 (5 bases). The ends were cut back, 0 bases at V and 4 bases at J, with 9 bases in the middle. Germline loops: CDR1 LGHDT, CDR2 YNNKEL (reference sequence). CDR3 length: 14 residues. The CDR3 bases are TGTGCCAGCAGCCAAGATCGGGGGGTCACTGAAGCTTTCTTT. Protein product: CASSQDRGVTEAFF.

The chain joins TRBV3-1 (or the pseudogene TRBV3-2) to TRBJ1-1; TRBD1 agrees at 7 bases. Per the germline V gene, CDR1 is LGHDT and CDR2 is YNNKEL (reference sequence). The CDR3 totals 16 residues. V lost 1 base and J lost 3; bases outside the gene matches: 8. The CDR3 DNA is TGTGCCAGCAGCCAAGGATACAGGGGCTGGGACACTGAAGCTTTCTTT. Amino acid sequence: CASSQGYRGWDTEAFF.

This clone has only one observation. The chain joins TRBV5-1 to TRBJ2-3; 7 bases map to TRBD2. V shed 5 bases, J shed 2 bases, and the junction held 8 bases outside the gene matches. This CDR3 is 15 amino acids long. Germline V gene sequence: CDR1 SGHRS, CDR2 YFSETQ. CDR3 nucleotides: TGCGCCAGCAGTTGGAGCGGGGCGTACACAGATACGCAGTATTTT. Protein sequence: CASSWSGAYTDTQYF.

DNA for the CDR3: TGCGCCAGCAGCAGGACAACGAACACTGAAGCTTTCTTT. Protein: CASSRTTNTEAFF. The V gene is TRBV5-1, the J gene TRBJ1-1; maybe TRBD1 (5 bases). The V gene's germline CDR1 is SGHRS and CDR2 YFSETQ. V was shortened by 4 bases and J by 1 base, with 8 bases between the two germline ends. The CDR3 runs to 13 residues.

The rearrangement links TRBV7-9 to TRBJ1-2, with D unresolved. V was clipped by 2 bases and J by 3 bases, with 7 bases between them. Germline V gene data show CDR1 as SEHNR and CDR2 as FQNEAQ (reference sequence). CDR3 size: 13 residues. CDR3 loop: CASSLLGDYGYTF. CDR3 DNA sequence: TGTGCCAGCAGCTTACTAGGTGACTATGGCTACACCTTC. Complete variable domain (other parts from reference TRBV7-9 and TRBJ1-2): DTGVSQNPRHKITKRGQNVTFRCDPISEHNRLYWYRQTLGQGPEFLTYFQNEAQLEKSRLLSDRFSAERPKGSFSTLEIQRTEQGDSAMYLCASSLLGDYGYTFGSGTRLTVV.

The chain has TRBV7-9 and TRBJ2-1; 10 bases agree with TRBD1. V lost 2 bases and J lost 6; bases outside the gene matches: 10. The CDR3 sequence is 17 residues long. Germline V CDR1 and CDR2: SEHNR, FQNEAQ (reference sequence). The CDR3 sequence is CASSLKPGQGGSNEQFF. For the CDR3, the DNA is TGTGCCAGCAGCTTAAAACCCGGACAGGGGGGGAGCAATGAGCAGTTCTTC.

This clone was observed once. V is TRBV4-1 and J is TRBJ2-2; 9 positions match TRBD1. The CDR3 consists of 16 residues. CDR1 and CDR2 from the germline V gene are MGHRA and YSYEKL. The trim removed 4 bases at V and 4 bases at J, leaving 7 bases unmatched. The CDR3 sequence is CASSRERTGATGELFF. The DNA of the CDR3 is TGCGCCAGCAGCCGGGAAAGGACAGGGGCCACCGGGGAGCTGTTTTTT.

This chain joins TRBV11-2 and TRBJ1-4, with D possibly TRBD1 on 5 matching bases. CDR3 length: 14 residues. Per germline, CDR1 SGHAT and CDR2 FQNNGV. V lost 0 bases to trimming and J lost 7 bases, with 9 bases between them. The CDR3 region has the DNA TGTGCCAGCAGCTTAGACAGGGAACTTGAAAAACTGTTTTTT. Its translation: CASSLDRELEKLFF.

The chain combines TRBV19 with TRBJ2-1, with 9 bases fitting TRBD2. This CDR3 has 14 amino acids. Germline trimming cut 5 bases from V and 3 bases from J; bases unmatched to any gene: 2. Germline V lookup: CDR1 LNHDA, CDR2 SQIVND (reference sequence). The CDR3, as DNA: TGTGCCAGTAGTGCGACTAGCGGCTACAATGAGCAGTTCTTC. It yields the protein CASSATSGYNEQFF.